The 13 T cell receptor beta chains listed next were all sequenced from one sample in a study of T cell changes during pregnancy in multiple sclerosis. TCRdb's copy holds only in-frame clones and misses some; the assay was immunoSEQ multiplex PCR. The table records around 110,000 clones, roughly 92% of them present only once. The sample here was peripheral blood, taken in the third trimester of pregnancy. The receptors originated from a female donor with multiple sclerosis, enrolled in a pregnancy study.

The chain is built from TRBV18 and TRBJ1-5, with TRBD1 identical over 12 bases. Germline CDR1 and CDR2: KGHSH and LQKENI. The CDR3 has 16 amino acids. The V and J ends lost 3 bases and 7 bases, in that order; junction bases with no gene match: 7. The CDR3 DNA sequence: TGTGCCAGCTCACCGTACGGGGGACAGGGGGCACAGCCCCAGCATTTT. Translating it yields CASSPYGGQGAQPQHF.

This clone showed up just once. The CDR3 is CASRAKEDEQFF. The CDR3 DNA reads as TGTGCCAGCAGGGCTAAGGAGGATGAGCAGTTCTTC. V and J are TRBV27 and TRBJ2-1; D perhaps matches TRBD2 (5 bases). V was shortened by 6 bases and J by 8 bases, with 11 bases between the two germline ends. The CDR3 runs to 12 residues. CDR1 is MNHEY, CDR2 SMNVEV, per germline (reference sequence).

The chain recombines TRBV6-1 with TRBJ1-4, with D perhaps matching TRBD1 (5 bases). Between the trimmed V and J ends, which lost 1 base and 4 bases, there was a span of 7 bases. This CDR3 has 14 amino acids. Germline assignment: CDR1 MNHNS and CDR2 SASEGT. The CDR3 region is CASSEGQGNEKLFF. CDR3 bases: TGTGCCAGCAGTGAAGGCCAGGGTAATGAAAAACTGTTTTTT.

Comment on this clone: One end of the junction varies from germline; a read error may be responsible. V and J are TRBV19 and TRBJ1-5; the D is unclear. Germline V lookup: CDR1 LNHDA, CDR2 SQIVND (reference sequence). This CDR3 is built from 12 residues. The DNA for the CDR3 is TGTGCCACTAGTTCGAGCAATCAGCCCCAGCATTTT. Amino acids: CATSSSNQPQHF.

This clone occurred a few times. The chain is built from TRBV19 and TRBJ2-1; possible D gene TRBD1, 5 bases. The V gene lost 6 bases and the J gene lost 2 bases, with 11 bases spanning the gap. The CDR3 sequence is 14 residues long. Looked up from germline, CDR1 is LNHDA and CDR2 is SQIVND (reference sequence). CDR3 sequence (DNA): TGTGCCAGTAGAGGGCAGGGTCCCTACAATGAGCAGTTCTTC. Translated: CASRGQGPYNEQFF.

This clone has a single count. The chain uses TRBV7-6 and TRBJ1-2; a possible D gene is TRBD1 (5 bases). The CDR3 covers 15 residues. Trimming cost V 2 bases and J 7 bases, with 17 bases left between them. CDR1 is SGHVS and CDR2 is FNYEAQ in the germline V gene. The CDR3 nucleotides read TGTGCCAGCAGCTTAACGACAGATCCCACCCGTGGCTACACCTTC. This gives the protein CASSLTTDPTRGYTF.

This chain connects TRBV5-6 to TRBJ2-7, with 8 bases that match TRBD1. After removal of 3 bases from V and 0 bases from J, the junction contained 5 bases not matched to a gene. The CDR3 runs to 15 residues. The germline gives CDR1 SGHDT, CDR2 YYEEEE. Here the CDR3 DNA reads TGTGCCAGCAGCTCAAGGACAGGGTACTCCTACGAGCAGTACTTC. It yields the protein CASSSRTGYSYEQYF.

This clone was detected a few times. This chain connects TRBV2 to TRBJ2-3, with 8 bases that match TRBD2. The V segment lost 7 bases and the J segment 5 bases; nucleotides outside the gene matches: 23. Germline V gene sequence: CDR1 SNHLY, CDR2 FYNNEI. CDR3 length equals 19 residues. The DNA of the CDR3 is TGTGCCAGCACGGGGGTTTGGGCGGGAGGCCCGTTGGGGGAAGATACGCAGTATTTT. This translates into CASTGVWAGGPLGEDTQYF.

This chain connects TRBV7-8 to TRBJ2-1; 8 bases agree with TRBD1. In germline, CDR1 is SGHVS, CDR2 FQNEAQ. V shed 3 bases and J 5 bases; nucleotides not matched to a gene: 6. This CDR3 has 15 amino acids. The CDR3 protein is CASSFKQGGHNEQFF. The CDR3 DNA follows: TGTGCCAGCAGCTTCAAACAGGGGGGACACAATGAGCAGTTCTTC.

This sequence joins TRBV7-4 and TRBJ2-3, with 14 bases fitting TRBD2. CDR1 is SGHVT, CDR2 SQSDAQ, per germline. This CDR3 contains 16 residues. J was trimmed by 5 bases and V by 5 bases; bases with no gene match: 6. The CDR3 here is CASSPGLAGVRDTQYF. In DNA, the CDR3 is TGTGCCAGCAGCCCGGGACTAGCGGGAGTGAGAGATACGCAGTATTTT.

This chain links TRBV28 with TRBJ1-2; 8 nucleotides agree with TRBD1. With V trimmed by 5 bases and J by 0 bases, 8 bases remained unmatched. The CDR3 runs 16 residues. CDR1 is MDHEN, CDR2 SYDVKM, per germline. CDR3 coding DNA: TGTGCCAGCAGTCCACAGGGGGGGCAAACTAACTATGGCTACACCTTC. This sequence encodes CASSPQGGQTNYGYTF.

The chain recombines TRBV6-1 with TRBJ2-4, with 8 bases aligning to TRBD2. Germline CDR1 MNHNS, CDR2 SASEGT. The CDR3 runs 17 residues. Trimming took 4 bases from V and 0 from J; bases not matched to a gene: 8. The DNA of the CDR3 is TGTGCCAGCAGTGGAGGGGCGGGGGGAGAAGCCAAAAACATTCAGTACTTC. This gives the protein CASSGGAGGEAKNIQYF.

The CDR3, as DNA: TGTGCCTGGAGTCGACAGCATAGCAATCAGCCCCAGCATTTT. Residues: CAWSRQHSNQPQHF. The J gene is TRBJ1-5, the V gene TRBV30, with TRBD1 as a possible D gene (5 bases). Per the germline V gene, CDR1 is GTSNPN and CDR2 is SVGIG (reference sequence). The CDR3 runs to 14 residues. Trimming removed 2 bases at V and 0 bases at J, with 8 bases between. The full variable domain, its missing parts supplied by reference TRBV30 and TRBJ1-5, is SQTIHQWPATLVQPVGSPLSLECTVEGTSNPNLYWYRQAAGRGLQLLFYSVGIGQISSEVPQNLSASRPQDRQFILSSKKLLLSDSGFYLCAWSRQHSNQPQHFGDGTRLSIL.